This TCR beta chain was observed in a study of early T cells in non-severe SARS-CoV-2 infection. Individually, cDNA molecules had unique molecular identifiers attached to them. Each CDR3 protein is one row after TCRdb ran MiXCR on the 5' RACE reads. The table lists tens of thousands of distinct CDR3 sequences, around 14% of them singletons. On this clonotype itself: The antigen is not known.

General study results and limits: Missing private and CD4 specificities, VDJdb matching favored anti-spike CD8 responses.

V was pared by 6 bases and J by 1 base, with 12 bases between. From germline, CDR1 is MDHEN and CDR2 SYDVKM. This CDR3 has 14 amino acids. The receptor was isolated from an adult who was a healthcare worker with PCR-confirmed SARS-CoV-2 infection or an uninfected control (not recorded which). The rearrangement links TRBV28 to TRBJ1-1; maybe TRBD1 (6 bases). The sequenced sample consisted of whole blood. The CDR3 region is CASSPTGRNTEAFF. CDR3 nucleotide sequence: TGTGCCAGCAGCCCAACAGGGAGGAACACTGAAGCTTTCTTT.